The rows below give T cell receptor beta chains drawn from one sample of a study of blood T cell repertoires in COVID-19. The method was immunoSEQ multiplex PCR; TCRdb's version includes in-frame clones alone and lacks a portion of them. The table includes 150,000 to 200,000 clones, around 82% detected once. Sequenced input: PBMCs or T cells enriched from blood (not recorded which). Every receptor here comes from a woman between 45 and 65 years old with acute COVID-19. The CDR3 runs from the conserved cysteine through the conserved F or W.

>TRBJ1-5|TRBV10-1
CASSEAEGRSNQPQHF
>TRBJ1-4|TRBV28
CAIHRGGANEKLFF
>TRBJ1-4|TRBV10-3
CAISPGVSPGEEKLFF
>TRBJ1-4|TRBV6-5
CASSIGQGPNEKLFF
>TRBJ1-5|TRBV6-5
CASSYSLYQPQHF
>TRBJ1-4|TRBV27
CASRRSATNEKLFF
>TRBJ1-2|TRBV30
CAWRFPGHSSGYTF
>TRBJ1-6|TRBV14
CASSPQGHNSPLHF
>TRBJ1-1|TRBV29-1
CSAGTATEAFF
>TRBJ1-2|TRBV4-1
CASSQGAGYGYTF
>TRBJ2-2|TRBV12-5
CASGPYPDRGFPGELFF
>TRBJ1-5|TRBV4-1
CASSHEGGQGGALPQHF
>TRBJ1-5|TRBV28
CASTLITGPQPQHF
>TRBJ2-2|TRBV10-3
CAIRGQGNTGELFF
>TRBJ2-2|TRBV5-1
CASRPTGDTGELFF
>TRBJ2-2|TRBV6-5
CASSSQGLYTGELFF
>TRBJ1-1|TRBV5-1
CASSLIQGTEAFF
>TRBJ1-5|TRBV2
CASSYDRDNQPQHF
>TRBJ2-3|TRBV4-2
CASSLRYDLPDTQYF
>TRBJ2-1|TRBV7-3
CASSLTPLTGPFYNEQFF
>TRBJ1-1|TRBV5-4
CASSLDRVGAFF
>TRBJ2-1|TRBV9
CASSVATRLAYNEQFF
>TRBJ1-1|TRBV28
CATETGAPFMNTEAFF
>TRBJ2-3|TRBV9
CASSGSGSGDTQYF
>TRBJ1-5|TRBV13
CASSRSGQPQHF
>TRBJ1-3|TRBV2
CASRPDRGNTIYF
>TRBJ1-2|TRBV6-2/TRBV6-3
CASSEDTGDYGYTF
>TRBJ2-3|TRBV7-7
CASSLGLDTDTQYF
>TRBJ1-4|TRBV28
CASSLGQGPEKLFF
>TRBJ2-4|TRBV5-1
CASSLSPTGGENIQYF
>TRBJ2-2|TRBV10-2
CASRPTGGGGELFF
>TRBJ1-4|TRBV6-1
CASSDTGWEEKLFF
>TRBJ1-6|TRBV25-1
CASSERGELNSPLHF